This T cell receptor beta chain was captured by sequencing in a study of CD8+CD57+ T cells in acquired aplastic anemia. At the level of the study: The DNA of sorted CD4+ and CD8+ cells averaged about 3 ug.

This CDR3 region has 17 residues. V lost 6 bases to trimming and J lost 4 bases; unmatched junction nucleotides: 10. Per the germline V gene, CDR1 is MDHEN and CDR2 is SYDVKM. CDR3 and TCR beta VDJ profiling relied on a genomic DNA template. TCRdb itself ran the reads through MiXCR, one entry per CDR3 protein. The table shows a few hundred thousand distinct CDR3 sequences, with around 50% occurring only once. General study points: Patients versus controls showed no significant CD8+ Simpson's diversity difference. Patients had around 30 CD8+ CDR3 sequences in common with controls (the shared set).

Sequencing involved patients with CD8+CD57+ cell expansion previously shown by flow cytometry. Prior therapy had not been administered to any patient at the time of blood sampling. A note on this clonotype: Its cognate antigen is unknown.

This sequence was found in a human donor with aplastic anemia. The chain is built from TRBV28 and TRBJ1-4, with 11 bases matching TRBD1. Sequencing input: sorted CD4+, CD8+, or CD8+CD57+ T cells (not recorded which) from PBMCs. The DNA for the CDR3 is TGTGCCAGCAGGGGTTGGACAGGGGGCGCCGTTAATGAAAAACTGTTTTTT. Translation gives CASRGWTGGAVNEKLFF.